Each of the 21 T cell receptor beta chains below was sequenced from the same sample in a study of blood T cell repertoires in COVID-19. Clones were sequenced by immunoSEQ multiplex PCR, and TCRdb holds only the in-frame ones, with some missing. The sample contains over 100,000 clones, over 75% of which appear only once. Material for sequencing was peripheral blood. These receptors were obtained from a woman aged 70-85 years with acute or convalescent COVID-19.

The rearrangement links TRBV10-3 to TRBJ1-4; 7 nucleotides line up with TRBD1. CDR3 length: 17 amino acids. With 5 bases clipped from V and 0 bases from J, the junction kept 9 bases outside the gene matches. Per the germline V gene, CDR1 is ENHRY and CDR2 is SYGVKD. The CDR3, as DNA: TGTGCCATCAGTCCGACAGGGATTGGGGCAACTAATGAAAAACTGTTTTTT. Protein: CAISPTGIGATNEKLFF.

This chain links TRBV5-1 with TRBJ2-5, with 13 bases that match TRBD2. The germline CDR1 and CDR2 sequences are SGHRS and YFSETQ. Trimming at V came to 3 bases and at J to 5 bases, leaving 7 bases not matched to a gene. The CDR3 totals 16 residues. CDR3 DNA sequence: TGCGCCAGCAGCTCTGGACTAGCGGGGGTGCAGGAGACCCAGTACTTC. This codes for CASSSGLAGVQETQYF.

This chain uses TRBV24-1 with TRBJ2-7; D remains ambiguous. This CDR3 region has 14 residues. The V and J ends lost 7 bases and 0 bases respectively, with 12 bases between them. CDR1 is KGHDR, CDR2 SFDVKD, per germline. CDR3 DNA: TGTGCCACCAGAAGTGGAGAGGTCTCCTACGAGCAGTACTTC. Translation: CATRSGEVSYEQYF.

In its sample, this clone was seen many times. The rearrangement links TRBV11-1 to TRBJ2-3, with D possibly TRBD2 on 5 matching bases. The CDR3 consists of 13 residues. Germline CDR1 SGHAT, CDR2 FQDESV (reference sequence). Trimming left V 5 bases short and J 12 bases short, with 18 bases between. This CDR3 reads CASSPDPGSAQYF. The CDR3, as DNA: TGTGCCAGCAGCCCGGATCCGGGGTCCGCCCAGTATTTT.

The rearrangement links TRBV10-3 to TRBJ2-3, with 8 bases aligning to TRBD1. J was trimmed by 5 bases and V by 0 bases; bases with no gene match: 4. This CDR3 is built from 15 residues. CDR1 is ENHRY, CDR2 SYGVKD, per germline. The CDR3 DNA follows: TGTGCCATCAGTGAGTCCCAGGGGGCGGGAGATACGCAGTATTTT. The encoded protein is CAISESQGAGDTQYF.

V usage is TRBV12-3 or TRBV12-4 and J usage is TRBJ1-1, with a weak D call TRBD1 (6 bases). The CDR3 covers 13 residues. Trimming removed 6 bases from V and 11 bases from J, with 19 bases in between. The CDR3 DNA reads TGTGCCAGCAGACCTCAAGGGGGAGCTGGGGCTTTCTTT. It specifies CASRPQGGAGAFF.

As concerns this clone: With a much larger clone just one base away, this may be a read error. The gene calls are TRBV5-1 and TRBJ2-2; a weak D match, TRBD2 (6 bases). Germline lookup yields CDR1 SGHRS and CDR2 YFSETQ. Trimming took off 1 base at V and 1 base at J, with 8 bases between the two ends. The CDR3 totals 15 residues. CDR3 region: CASSLPGGNTGELFF. CDR3 nucleotides: TGCGCCAGCAGCTTGCCCGGGGGGAACACCGGGGAGCTGTTTTTT.

V usage is TRBV7-9 and J usage is TRBJ1-2; TRBD1 agrees at 7 bases. The germline gives CDR1 SEHNR, CDR2 FQNEAQ (reference sequence). The CDR3 extends over 15 amino acids. With V trimmed by 7 bases and J by 4 bases, 12 bases remained unmatched. The CDR3 DNA sequence: TGTGCCAGCACCTCTGGGGACAGTCTCTTCTATGGCTACACCTTC. Its translation is CASTSGDSLFYGYTF.

The J gene is TRBJ2-7, the V gene TRBV3-1 (or the pseudogene TRBV3-2), with D unclear. V was clipped by 4 bases and J by 4 bases, with 14 bases between them. Germline V gives CDR1 LGHDT, CDR2 YNNKEL (reference sequence). CDR3 length: 14 amino acids. CDR3 bases: TGTGCCAGCAGCCCCGGGTCAGATCCGTACGAGCAGTACTTC. The encoded protein is CASSPGSDPYEQYF.

As DNA, the CDR3 is TGTGCCAGCAGTGAATCAGGGACAGGGCTCACCGGGGAGCTGTTTTTT. The encoded protein is CASSESGTGLTGELFF. The chain employs TRBV2 and TRBJ2-2, with 9 bases matching TRBD1. CDR1 is SNHLY, CDR2 FYNNEI, per germline. There are 16 residues in the CDR3. V trimming: 2 bases; J trimming: 4 bases; junction bases outside the gene matches: 5.

The rearrangement links TRBV7-9 to TRBJ1-2, with TRBD1 as a possible D gene (6 bases). Germline lookup yields CDR1 SEHNR and CDR2 FQNEAQ (reference sequence). V was shortened by 2 bases and J by 4 bases, with 14 bases between the two germline ends. The CDR3 runs 15 residues. The CDR3 sequence is CASSLLVWTVYGYTF. Here the CDR3 DNA reads TGTGCCAGCAGCTTACTAGTGTGGACAGTCTATGGCTACACCTTC.

The V gene is TRBV7-9, the J gene TRBJ2-7, with D possibly TRBD2 on 5 matching bases. V lost 1 base, J lost 6 bases, and 7 bases lay in between. There are 12 residues in the CDR3. Germline V gene sequence: CDR1 SEHNR, CDR2 FQNEAQ (reference sequence). CDR3 in DNA: TGTGCCAGCAGCTTAGAACGGGGCGAGCAGTACGTC. Amino acids: CASSLERGEQYV.

The V gene is TRBV7-7, the J gene TRBJ2-3; D gene unclear. The CDR3 totals 13 residues. Deletions cut 2 bases from V and 4 bases from J, with 7 bases between. The germline V gene encodes CDR1 SSHAT and CDR2 FNYEAQ (reference sequence). This CDR3 reads CASSLQASDTQYF. The CDR3 nucleotides read TGTGCCAGCAGCTTACAGGCATCAGATACGCAGTATTTT.

The rearrangement joins TRBV5-1 to TRBJ1-4; 7 bases line up with TRBD1. J gave up 8 bases and V 4 bases, and 14 bases lay outside the gene matches. The CDR3 consists of 16 residues. CDR1 is SGHRS, CDR2 YFSETQ, per germline. The CDR3: CASSRIFRGEREKLFF. The DNA of the CDR3 is TGCGCCAGCAGCCGGATATTCAGGGGGGAACGGGAAAAACTGTTTTTT.

The V call is TRBV21-1, the J call TRBJ1-1; no check of the table's D call, TRBD1, against the DNA was made. TRBV21-1 is annotated as a pseudogene. CDR3 length: 16 residues. The CDR3: CASSKETDMPNTEAFF. The CDR3, as DNA: TGTGCCAGCAGCAAAGAAACAGATATGCCCAACACTGAAGCTTTCTTT.

The rearrangement links TRBV7-2 to TRBJ2-3, with 10 bases matching TRBD2. The CDR3 spans 16 residues. The junction had 9 bases not matched to a gene; V was cut back by 5 bases and J by 4 bases. Germline assignment: CDR1 SGHTA and CDR2 FQGNSA. DNA of the CDR3: TGTGCCAGCAGCCTCCTGGCTAGCGGGGGCTCAGATACGCAGTATTTT. It codes for CASSLLASGGSDTQYF.

This clone occurred a few times. The chain links TRBV6-5 to TRBJ2-1; TRBD1 might be the D (7 bases). CDR1 is MNHEY and CDR2 is SVGAGI in the germline V gene. The ends were cut back, 6 bases at V and 4 bases at J, with 10 bases in the middle. This CDR3 has 13 amino acids. In DNA, the CDR3 is TGTGCCAGCAGGGCAGGGGGGTACAATGAGCAGTTCTTC. Amino acids: CASRAGGYNEQFF.

The chain recombines TRBV10-1 with TRBJ1-2; 9 bases fit TRBD1. The length of the CDR3 is 14 residues. Germline V gene data show CDR1 as WNHNN and CDR2 as SYGVQD (reference sequence). J gave up 4 bases and V 7 bases, and 7 bases lay outside the gene matches. The CDR3 is CASTPGTGTYGYTF. In nucleotides, the CDR3 is TGCGCCAGCACTCCCGGGACAGGGACCTATGGCTACACCTTC.

The chain combines TRBV3-1 (or the pseudogene TRBV3-2) with TRBJ1-6; D is uncertain. The CDR3 runs to 17 residues. Germline V gives CDR1 LGHDT, CDR2 YNNKEL (reference sequence). The V and J ends lost 0 bases and 4 bases respectively, with 13 bases between them. The DNA of the CDR3 is TGTGCCAGCAGCCAAGATATTCGACTTGCTTATAATTCACCCCTCCACTTT. Translating gives CASSQDIRLAYNSPLHF.

The chain recombines TRBV7-9 with TRBJ1-4, with D uncertain. Looked up from germline, CDR1 is SEHNR and CDR2 is FQNEAQ (reference sequence). This CDR3 region has 15 residues. V shed 6 bases and J shed 7 bases, with 18 bases lying between them. The DNA for the CDR3 is TGTGCCAGCAGACCTCCGTTGAGGGTCGGTGAAAAACTGTTTTTT. Its translation: CASRPPLRVGEKLFF.

Notes on this clone: One junction end does not reproduce the germline sequence, and a read error may be involved. V is TRBV11-2 and J is TRBJ1-6; D is undetermined. Germline V gene lookup returns CDR1 SGHAT and CDR2 FQNNGV. CDR3 length: 15 amino acids. CDR3 sequence reads: CASSLEALDNSPLHF. The CDR3 bases are TGTGCCAGCAGCCTAGAAGCCCTTGATAATTCACCCCTCCACTTT.